The 24 T cell receptor beta chains reported below all come from one sample, sequenced in a study of T-cell memory formation after mild COVID-19. One entry per CDR3 protein, called by TCRdb with MiXCR from the 5' RACE reads. The sample holds roughly 560,000 distinct CDR3 sequences, roughly 20% seen once. The sequencing sample was made of PBMCs or a T cell subset sorted from them (not recorded which). The receptors derive from an adult woman who had mild COVID-19 (a few samples of this study predate the infection). Cell type and time point are not known.

The rearrangement joins TRBV15 to TRBJ1-5; D uncertain. Trimming shortened V by 0 bases and J by 2 bases, and 8 bases separated the two germline ends. The germline CDR1 and CDR2 sequences are LNHNV and YYDKDF (reference sequence). This CDR3 has 15 amino acids. For the CDR3, the DNA is TGTGCCACCAGCAGAGATGAGATGGGCAATCAGCCCCAGCATTTT. Translation gives CATSRDEMGNQPQHF.

This clonotype appeared a few times. J is TRBJ2-2 and V is TRBV24-1; no clear D. The germline V gene has CDR1 KGHDR and CDR2 SFDVKD. The CDR3 sequence is 13 residues long. The V gene lost 4 bases and the J gene lost 4 bases, with 6 bases spanning the gap. The DNA of the CDR3 is TGTGCCACCAGTGACCGACCCACCGGGGAGCTGTTTTTT. As protein: CATSDRPTGELFF.

This chain connects TRBV12-5 to TRBJ2-5; 7 nucleotides agree with TRBD1. The CDR3 loop spans 15 amino acids. The V gene end was trimmed by 2 bases and the J gene end by 3 bases; junction bases not matched to a gene: 6. Germline V gene data show CDR1 as LGHNT and CDR2 as FRNRAP. CDR3 DNA: TGTGCTAGTGGTTTGCCCACCACAGGGGAAGAGACCCAGTACTTC. The encoded protein is CASGLPTTGEETQYF.

The chain employs TRBV19 and TRBJ2-1, with D perhaps TRBD1 (6 bases). The CDR3 covers 13 residues. Germline lookup yields CDR1 LNHDA and CDR2 SQIVND (reference sequence). V lost 7 bases and J 4 bases, leaving 11 bases between the germline ends. The CDR3 sequence is CASNVQGYNEQFF. CDR3 sequence (DNA): TGTGCCAGTAACGTCCAGGGGTACAATGAGCAGTTCTTC.

Ten or more counts support this clonotype. This chain connects TRBV7-9 to TRBJ2-1; 7 positions match TRBD2. Germline V lookup: CDR1 SEHNR, CDR2 FQNEAQ (reference sequence). V was pared by 7 bases and J by 10 bases, with 13 bases of the junction left unmatched. The CDR3 totals 14 residues. As DNA, the CDR3 is TGTGCCAGCACCTACGGGACTAATCGGCAAGAGCAGTTCTTC. Its translation is CASTYGTNRQEQFF. Full variable domain (missing parts from reference TRBV7-9 and TRBJ2-1): DTGVSQNPRHKITKRGQNVTFRCDPISEHNRLYWYRQTLGQGPEFLTYFQNEAQLEKSRLLSDRFSAERPKGSFSTLEIQRTEQGDSAMYLCASTYGTNRQEQFFGPGTRLTVL.

This clonotype appeared many times. V usage is TRBV5-1 and J usage is TRBJ2-7; tentative D call: TRBD1 (8 bases). Per the germline V gene, CDR1 is SGHRS and CDR2 is YFSETQ. V lost 3 bases, J lost 0 bases, and 16 bases lay in between. The CDR3 extends over 16 amino acids. For the CDR3, the DNA is TGCGCCAGCAGCTGGGAGGGGACAGGAGACTCCTACGAGCAGTACTTC. It yields the protein CASSWEGTGDSYEQYF. Supplemented by reference TRBV5-1 and TRBJ2-7, the full variable domain reads KAGVTQTPRYLIKTRGQQVTLSCSPISGHRSVSWYQQTPGQGLQFLFEYFSETQRNKGNFPGRFSGRQFSNSRSEMNVSTLELGDSALYLCASSWEGTGDSYEQYFGPGTRLTVT.

The gene calls are TRBV7-9 and TRBJ2-5; D is unresolved. Germline CDR1 is SEHNR and CDR2 is FQNEAQ (reference sequence). V dropped 4 bases and J dropped 2 bases, with 14 bases sitting between them. The CDR3 has 15 amino acids. In DNA form, the CDR3 reads TGTGCCAGCAGCTACGGACGGAGCGCACAAGAGACCCAGTACTTC. Amino acid sequence: CASSYGRSAQETQYF. Together with reference TRBV7-9 and TRBJ2-5, the CDR3 gives the full variable domain: DTGVSQNPRHKITKRGQNVTFRCDPISEHNRLYWYRQTLGQGPEFLTYFQNEAQLEKSRLLSDRFSAERPKGSFSTLEIQRTEQGDSAMYLCASSYGRSAQETQYFGPGTRLLVL.

V usage is TRBV7-8 and J usage is TRBJ2-7; D not certain. Per germline, CDR1 SGHVS and CDR2 FQNEAQ. The CDR3 is 13 residues long. V lost 1 base, J lost 5 bases, and 9 bases lay in between. The CDR3 DNA reads TGTGCCAGCAGCTTAGGCGTTGTAAACGAGCAGTACTTC. It codes for CASSLGVVNEQYF.

The V and J genes are TRBV15 and TRBJ1-1; D is unresolved. The germline CDR1 and CDR2 sequences are LNHNV and YYDKDF (reference sequence). Trimming took off 7 bases at V and 5 bases at J, with 14 bases between the two ends. The CDR3 covers 13 residues. For the CDR3, the DNA is TGTGCCACCAAAGACATTCGGAGGACTGAAGCTTTCTTT. Residues: CATKDIRRTEAFF.

This clonotype appeared a few times. The chain couples TRBV6-4 to TRBJ2-1, with TRBD2 matching over 7 bases. The CDR3 is 16 amino acids. The germline CDR1 and CDR2 sequences are MRHNA and SNTAGT. V was clipped by 3 bases and J by 8 bases; unmatched bases: 13. This CDR3 reads CASSDSGLASFDEQFF. CDR3 bases: TGTGCCAGCAGTGATAGCGGGCTAGCGAGCTTCGATGAGCAGTTCTTC.

This clonotype came up many times. The chain has TRBV19 and TRBJ2-1; D is uncertain. Trimming removed 1 base from V and 2 bases from J, with 9 bases in between. This CDR3 has 15 residues. CDR1 LNHDA and CDR2 SQIVND come from the germline V gene (reference sequence). The CDR3 bases are TGTGCCAGTAGTATAGCGGGTGGGGCCTACAATGAGCAGTTCTTC. Protein product: CASSIAGGAYNEQFF.

This clonotype was found a few times. The V call is TRBV12-3 or TRBV12-4, the J call TRBJ2-1; 7 nucleotides align to TRBD1. V gave up 8 bases and J gave up 5 bases; unmatched junction bases: 9. This CDR3 region has 14 residues. In DNA form, the CDR3 reads TGTGCCAGCCTCAACGGACAGGTAAACAATGAGCAGTTCTTC. It yields the protein CASLNGQVNNEQFF.

This chain joins TRBV12-3 or TRBV12-4 and TRBJ2-7; D unresolved. The V end lost 5 bases, the J end lost 0 bases, and 5 bases lay between the germline ends. The CDR3 is 12 amino acids. Written as DNA, the CDR3 is TGTGCCAGCAGTACTTACTCCTACGAGCAGTACTTC. Its protein is CASSTYSYEQYF.

The V and J genes are TRBV18 and TRBJ2-7; 8 bases match TRBD1. Germline-derived CDR1 and CDR2 are KGHSH and LQKENI. This CDR3 has 15 residues. The V segment lost 1 base and the J segment 1 base; nucleotides outside the gene matches: 3. The DNA of the CDR3 is TGTGCCAGCTCACCACGGACAGGGCTTTCCTACGAGCAGTACTTC. This codes for CASSPRTGLSYEQYF. The full variable domain, with the rest looked up from reference TRBV18 and TRBJ2-7, is NAGVMQNPRHLVRRRGQEARLRCSPMKGHSHVYWYRQLPEEGLKFMVYLQKENIIDESGMPKERFSAEFPKEGPSILRIQQVVRGDSAAYFCASSPRTGLSYEQYFGPGTRLTVT.

This clonotype was found a few times. CDR3 sequence (DNA): TGTGCCAGCAGCGATGTAACTGAAGCTTTCTTT. Translation: CASSDVTEAFF. This chain joins TRBV6-1 and TRBJ1-1; D gene uncertain. This CDR3 has 11 residues. V lost 6 bases, J lost 5 bases, and 7 bases lay in between. The germline V gene encodes CDR1 MNHNS and CDR2 SASEGT.

This clonotype appeared a few times. The V and J genes are TRBV5-1 and TRBJ1-1; 9 nucleotides align to TRBD1. The CDR3 has 15 residues. Germline CDR1 and CDR2: SGHRS and YFSETQ. Losses at the gene ends were 0 bases for V and 2 bases for J; bases not matched to a gene: 2. The CDR3 loop is CASSLEGQGNTEAFF. Here the CDR3 DNA reads TGCGCCAGCAGCTTGGAGGGACAGGGAAACACTGAAGCTTTCTTT.

This clonotype was counted ten times or more. The gene calls are TRBV12-3 or TRBV12-4 and TRBJ2-7; no definite D call. This CDR3 is built from 15 residues. V was shortened by 5 bases and J by 3 bases, with 17 bases between the two germline ends. CDR3: CASSPGYSRHYEQYF. The DNA of the CDR3 is TGTGCCAGCAGTCCCGGTTACTCCAGGCACTACGAGCAGTACTTC.

This clonotype was counted only a few times. The chain couples TRBV7-2 to TRBJ1-5, with D possibly TRBD1 on 5 matching bases. V shed 1 base and J shed 9 bases, with 16 bases lying between them. Germline CDR1 is SGHTA and CDR2 is FQGNSA. The CDR3 is 15 amino acids. In nucleotides, the CDR3 is TGTGCCAGCAGCTTAGGGGGGTCGTCCCTTTGGCCCCAGCATTTT. Translated, it gives CASSLGGSSLWPQHF.

The gene calls are TRBV29-1 and TRBJ1-1; no clear D gene. Trimming took off 7 bases at V and 0 bases at J, with 12 bases between the two ends. This CDR3 has 13 amino acids. Germline V gene data show CDR1 as SQVTM and CDR2 as ANQGSEA. The CDR3 DNA sequence: TGCAGCGCCATCAAAGCGCTGAACACTGAAGCTTTCTTT. This codes for CSAIKALNTEAFF.

V usage is TRBV24-1 and J usage is TRBJ2-3; possibly TRBD2 for D (6 bases). V dropped 7 bases and J dropped 2 bases, with 15 bases sitting between them. The CDR3 covers 15 residues. Per the germline V gene, CDR1 is KGHDR and CDR2 is SFDVKD. CDR3 DNA sequence: TGTGCCACCAGCGAGGAGGGTATACCCACAGATACGCAGTATTTT. It codes for CATSEEGIPTDTQYF.

This chain links TRBV20-1 with TRBJ2-3, with 7 bases lining up with TRBD1. The CDR3 length is 13 residues. From germline, CDR1 is DFQATT and CDR2 SNEGSKA (reference sequence). The trim removed 4 bases at V and 4 bases at J, leaving 5 bases unmatched. CDR3 coding DNA: TGCAGTGCTAACGACAGGGACGCAGATACGCAGTATTTT. This encodes CSANDRDADTQYF.

Many counts were recorded for this clonotype. The chain carries TRBV11-2 and TRBJ2-3; 9 bases agree with TRBD1. This CDR3 region has 15 residues. Germline CDR1 SGHAT, CDR2 FQNNGV. V dropped 5 bases and J dropped 3; count of bases not matched to a gene: 6. The CDR3 region is CASSPNRGLTDTQYF. The CDR3 coding sequence is TGTGCCAGCAGCCCAAACAGGGGGCTGACAGATACGCAGTATTTT.

This chain uses TRBV4-3 with TRBJ2-3, with no clear D. Germline values: CDR1 LGHNA, CDR2 YSLEER. Trimming took 1 base from V and 3 from J, leaving 20 bases between them. The CDR3 extends over 18 amino acids. The CDR3 is CASSQGLGSGLSTDTQYF. CDR3 sequence (DNA): TGCGCCAGCAGCCAAGGCCTGGGTTCGGGTCTTTCGACAGATACGCAGTATTTT.

This clonotype was seen only a few times. The V and J genes are TRBV12-3 or TRBV12-4 and TRBJ2-7; the D is unclear. V was clipped by 6 bases and J by 7 bases, with 13 bases between them. The length of the CDR3 is 12 residues. CDR3 DNA: TGTGCCAGCAGCCAAGTTATGGGGGAGCAGTACTTC. It yields the protein CASSQVMGEQYF.